This T cell receptor beta chain was sequenced during a study of blood T cells in healthy people across ages. Whole-study findings and limits: It was not possible, with unsorted PBMCs, to conclusively compare naive and antigen-experienced cells.

The germline V gene encodes CDR1 DFQATT and CDR2 SNEGSKA (reference sequence). The CDR3 has 11 residues. Trimming shortened V by 6 bases and J by 2 bases, and 8 bases separated the two germline ends. A sample-barcoded 5' primer and a J-beta primer mix were used in a second PCR of roughly 6 to 11 cycles. MiXCR, run by TCRdb on the 5' RACE reads, gives a single entry per CDR3 protein. This sample has 800,000 to 950,000 distinct CDR3 sequences, with about 27% found just once. This clonotype appeared a few times. The antigen remains undetermined. These same data were also listed under a study on T cells of mothers and their children.

The J gene is TRBJ2-7, the V gene TRBV20-1; D is possibly TRBD1 or TRBD2 (5 bases each). The clonotype comes from a woman aged 40 to 50 in good health. The material sequenced was blood. CDR3 in DNA: TGCAGTGCCGGGACGGCCTACGAGCAGTACTTC. The encoded protein is CSAGTAYEQYF.